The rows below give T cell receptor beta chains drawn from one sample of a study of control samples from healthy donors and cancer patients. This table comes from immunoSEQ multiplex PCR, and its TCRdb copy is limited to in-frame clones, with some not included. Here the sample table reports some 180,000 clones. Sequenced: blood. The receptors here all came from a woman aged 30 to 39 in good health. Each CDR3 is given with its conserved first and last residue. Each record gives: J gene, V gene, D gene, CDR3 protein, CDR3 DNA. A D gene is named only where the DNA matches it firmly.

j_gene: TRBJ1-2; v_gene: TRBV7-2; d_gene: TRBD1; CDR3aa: CASSVQGMDYGYTF; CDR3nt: TGTGCCAGCAGCGTACAGGGGATGGACTATGGCTACACCTTC
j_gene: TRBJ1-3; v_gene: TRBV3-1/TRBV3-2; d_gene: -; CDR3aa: CASSRKGQAMGNTIYF; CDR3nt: TGTGCCAGCAGCCGCAAGGGACAAGCCATGGGAAACACCATATATTTT
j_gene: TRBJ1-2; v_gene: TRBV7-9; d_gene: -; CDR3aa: CASSNPQDALSLGYGYTF; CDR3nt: TGTGCCAGCAGCAACCCACAGGACGCACTTTCTCTCGGCTATGGCTACACCTTC
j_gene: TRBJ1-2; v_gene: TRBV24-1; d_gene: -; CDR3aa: CATSDRGQFYGYTF; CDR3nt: TGTGCCACCAGTGACCGGGGACAATTCTATGGCTACACCTTC
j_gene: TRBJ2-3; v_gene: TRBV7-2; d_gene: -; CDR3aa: CASSPSGSTDTQYF; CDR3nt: TGTGCCAGCAGTCCCAGCGGAAGCACAGATACGCAGTATTTT
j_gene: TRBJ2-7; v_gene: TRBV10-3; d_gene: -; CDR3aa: CAISANRAGYEQYF; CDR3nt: TGTGCCATCAGTGCGAATCGGGCGGGCTACGAGCAGTACTTC
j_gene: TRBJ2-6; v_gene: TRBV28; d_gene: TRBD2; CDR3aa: CASSLWGGGSGANVLTF; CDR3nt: TGTGCCAGCAGTTTATGGGGCGGGGGTTCTGGGGCCAACGTCCTGACTTTC
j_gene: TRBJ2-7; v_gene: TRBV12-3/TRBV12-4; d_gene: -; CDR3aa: CASSLDGGLQQYF; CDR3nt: TGTGCCAGCAGTTTAGACGGGGGATTGCAGCAGTACTTC
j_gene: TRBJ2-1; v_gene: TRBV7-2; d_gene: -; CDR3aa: CASSPRTETYNEQFF; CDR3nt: TGTGCCAGCAGTCCCCGGACAGAGACCTACAATGAGCAGTTCTTC
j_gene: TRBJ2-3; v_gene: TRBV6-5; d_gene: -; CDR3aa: CASSPLRGDTQYF; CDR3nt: TGTGCCAGCAGTCCGCTTCGGGGAGATACGCAGTATTTT
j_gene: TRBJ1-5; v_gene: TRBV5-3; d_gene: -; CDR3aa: CARSGANGGNQPQHF; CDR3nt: TGTGCCAGAAGCGGGGCCAACGGGGGCAATCAGCCCCAGCATTTT
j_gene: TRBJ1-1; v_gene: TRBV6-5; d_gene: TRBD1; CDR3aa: CASHRGTLNTEAFF; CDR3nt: TGTGCCAGCCACAGGGGGACCCTGAACACTGAAGCTTTCTTT
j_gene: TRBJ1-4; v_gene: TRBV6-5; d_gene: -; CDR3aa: CASSYGRANEKLFF; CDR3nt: TGTGCCAGCAGTTACGGCAGGGCTAATGAAAAACTGTTTTTT
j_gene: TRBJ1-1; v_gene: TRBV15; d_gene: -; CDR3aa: CATSSENEAPFEAFF; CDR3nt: TGTGCCACCAGCAGCGAAAACGAGGCCCCCTTTGAAGCTTTCTTT
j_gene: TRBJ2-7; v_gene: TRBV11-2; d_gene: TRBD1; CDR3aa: CASSFDRGAGEQYF; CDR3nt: TGTGCCAGCAGCTTTGACAGGGGTGCTGGGGAGCAGTACTTC
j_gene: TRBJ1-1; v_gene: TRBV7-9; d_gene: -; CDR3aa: CASSSRTVEGTEAFF; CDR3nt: TGTGCCAGCAGCTCCCGGACCGTTGAGGGCACTGAAGCTTTCTTT
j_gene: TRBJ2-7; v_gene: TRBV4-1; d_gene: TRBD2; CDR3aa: CASSQDLGTKFHEQYF; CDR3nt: TGCGCCAGCAGCCAAGATCTAGGGACTAAGTTTCACGAGCAGTACTTC
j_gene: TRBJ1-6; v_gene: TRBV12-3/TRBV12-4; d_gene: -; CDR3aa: CASSPTLSSPLHF; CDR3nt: TGTGCCAGCAGTCCCACCCTTAGTTCACCCCTCCACTTT
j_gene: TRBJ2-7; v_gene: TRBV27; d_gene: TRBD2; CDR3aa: CASSPTSGGRYEQYF; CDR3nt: TGTGCCAGCAGTCCCACTAGCGGGGGAAGGTACGAGCAGTACTTC
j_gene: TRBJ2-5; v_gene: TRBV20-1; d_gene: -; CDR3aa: CSTHAMAAQYF; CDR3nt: TGCAGCACCCACGCGATGGCGGCCCAGTACTTC
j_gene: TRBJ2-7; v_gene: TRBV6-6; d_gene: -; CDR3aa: CASRGQPSSYEQYF; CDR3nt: TGTGCCAGCCGGGGGCAGCCTAGCTCCTACGAGCAGTACTTC
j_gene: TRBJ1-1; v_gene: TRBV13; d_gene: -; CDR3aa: CASSKTANTEAFF; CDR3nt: TGTGCCAGCAGCAAAACTGCGAACACTGAAGCTTTCTTT
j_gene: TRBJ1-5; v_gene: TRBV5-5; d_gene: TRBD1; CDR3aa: CASSPGQGRFNSNQPQHF; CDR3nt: TGTGCCAGCAGCCCGGGACAGGGTCGGTTCAATAGCAATCAGCCCCAGCATTTT
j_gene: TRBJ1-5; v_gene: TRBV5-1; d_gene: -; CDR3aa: CASSSSDSNQPQHF; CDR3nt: TGCGCCAGCAGCTCGTCGGACAGTAATCAGCCCCAGCATTTT
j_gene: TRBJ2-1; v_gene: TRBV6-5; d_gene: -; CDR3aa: CASSYSNAGPYNEQFF; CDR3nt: TGTGCCAGCAGTTACTCGAACGCCGGGCCTTACAATGAGCAGTTCTTC
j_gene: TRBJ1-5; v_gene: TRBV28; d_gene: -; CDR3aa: CASTQRAGSRQPQHF; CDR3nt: TGTGCCAGCACTCAAAGGGCAGGGAGTCGTCAGCCCCAGCATTTT
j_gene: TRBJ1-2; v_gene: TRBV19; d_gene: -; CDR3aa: CASSIVAPSNYGYTF; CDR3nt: TGTGCCAGTAGTATAGTGGCGCCATCTAACTATGGCTACACCTTC
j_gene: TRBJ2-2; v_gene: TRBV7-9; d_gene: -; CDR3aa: CASSERFTGELFF; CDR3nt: TGTGCCAGCAGCGAGAGGTTCACCGGGGAGCTGTTTTTT
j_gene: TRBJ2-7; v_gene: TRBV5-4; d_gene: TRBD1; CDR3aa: CASSFGRGTYEQYF; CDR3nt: TGTGCCAGCAGCTTTGGCAGGGGGACCTACGAGCAGTACTTC